This passage covers 9 T cell receptor beta chains from one sample sequenced in a study of identical twins. TCRdb itself ran the 5' RACE reads through MiXCR, one entry per CDR3 protein. The data contain about 720,000 distinct CDR3 sequences, roughly 18% of them singletons. These same data were also listed under a study on T cells expressing NK-cell markers.

The sequenced material came from PBMCs. The receptors originated from a woman younger than 35 in good health.

Ten or more counts support this clonotype. The chain has TRBV7-2 and TRBJ2-1; no clear D gene. Trimming shortened V by 0 bases and J by 4 bases, and 4 bases separated the two germline ends. Germline values: CDR1 SGHTA, CDR2 FQGNSA. CDR3 length: 13 amino acids. Here the CDR3 DNA reads TGTGCCAGCAGCTTAGCGGATTACAATGAGCAGTTCTTC. Protein: CASSLADYNEQFF. Supplemented by reference TRBV7-2 and TRBJ2-1, the full variable domain reads GAGVSQSPSNKVTEKGKDVELRCDPISGHTALYWYRQSLGQGLEFLIYFQGNSAPDKSGLPSDRFSAERTGGSVSTLTIQRTQQEDSAVYLCASSLADYNEQFFGPGTRLTVL.

For the CDR3, the DNA is TGTGCCAGCAGTGACTATGGGACGAACACCGGGGAGCTGTTTTTT. Translating it yields CASSDYGTNTGELFF. This chain links TRBV12-3 or TRBV12-4 with TRBJ2-2; D might be TRBD2 (5 bases). The CDR3 extends over 15 amino acids. V shed 5 bases and J shed 0 bases, with 10 bases lying between them.

This clonotype occurred a few times. The chain combines TRBV10-3 with TRBJ2-3; perhaps TRBD2 as D (6 bases). Germline V gene data show CDR1 as ENHRY and CDR2 as SYGVKD. V was trimmed by 6 bases and J by 4 bases, leaving 14 bases between them. CDR3 length: 14 amino acids. For the CDR3, the DNA is TGTGCCATCAGGAGGGACTCCAACGCAGATACGCAGTATTTT. Protein: CAIRRDSNADTQYF.

In its sample, this clonotype was seen a few times. The rearrangement joins TRBV20-1 to TRBJ2-7; the D is unclear. The CDR3 length is 13 residues. V was cut by 3 bases and J by 1 base, with 10 bases left in between. In germline, CDR1 is DFQATT, CDR2 SNEGSKA (reference sequence). CDR3 loop: CSASVARSYEQYF. In nucleotides, the CDR3 is TGCAGTGCTAGTGTAGCTCGGTCCTACGAGCAGTACTTC.

This chain connects TRBV10-3 to TRBJ2-2; possibly TRBD1 or TRBD2 for D (5 bases each). This CDR3 is 15 amino acids long. Per germline, CDR1 ENHRY and CDR2 SYGVKD. The ends were cut back, 4 bases at V and 3 bases at J, with 12 bases in the middle. CDR3 nucleotide sequence: TGTGCCATCAGTGGCCGGGACCCCGACACCGGGGAGCTGTTTTTT. Translated: CAISGRDPDTGELFF.

This clonotype was seen a few times. The CDR3 sequence: CATSDGDSGQYF. In nucleotides, the CDR3 is TGTGCCACCAGTGACGGGGACAGTGGGCAGTACTTC. This chain joins TRBV24-1 and TRBJ2-7; 7 nucleotides line up with TRBD1. CDR3 size: 12 residues. Trimming removed 4 bases from V and 9 bases from J; junction bases left unmatched: 5. Germline V CDR1 and CDR2: KGHDR, SFDVKD.

The rearrangement uses TRBV7-9 and TRBJ2-3, with D possibly being TRBD1 (5 bases). With 5 bases removed from V and 5 bases from J, the gap between germline ends came to 14 bases. CDR1 and CDR2 from the germline V gene are SEHNR and FQNEAQ (reference sequence). This CDR3 is built from 14 residues. The CDR3, as DNA: TGTGCCAGCAGCCCCCCAGGGTCCCGAGATACGCAGTATTTT. This sequence encodes CASSPPGSRDTQYF. Using reference TRBV7-9 and TRBJ2-3 for the parts outside the CDR3, the full variable domain is DTGVSQNPRHKITKRGQNVTFRCDPISEHNRLYWYRQTLGQGPEFLTYFQNEAQLEKSRLLSDRFSAERPKGSFSTLEIQRTEQGDSAMYLCASSPPGSRDTQYFGPGTRLTVL.

This clonotype was detected only a few times. V usage is TRBV12-3 or TRBV12-4 and J usage is TRBJ2-2; TRBD1 aligns across 7 bases. There are 12 residues in the CDR3. The V gene end was trimmed by 11 bases and the J gene end by 1 base; junction bases not matched to a gene: 1. The CDR3, as DNA: TGTGCCTGGACAGGGAACACCGGGGAGCTGTTTTTT. As protein: CAWTGNTGELFF.

V usage is TRBV11-2 and J usage is TRBJ2-7; 9 nucleotides match TRBD1. There are 13 residues in the CDR3. V gave up 6 bases and J gave up 0 bases; unmatched junction bases: 0. The germline gives CDR1 SGHAT, CDR2 FQNNGV. The chain's CDR3 is CASRQGASYEQYF. Written as DNA, the CDR3 is TGTGCCAGCAGACAGGGGGCCTCCTACGAGCAGTACTTC.